The clone carrying this T cell receptor (beta chain) was seen many times. Its specificity is not known. The data derive from a study of T cells after yellow fever vaccination. As TCR cDNA was made by 5'RACE template switching, a universal primer site and UMIs were added. TCRdb processed the 5' RACE reads anew with MiXCR; each CDR3 protein has one entry. The sample carries a few hundred thousand distinct CDR3 sequences, around 4.4% recorded once. V was clipped by 5 bases and J by 7 bases, with 13 bases between them. Germline values: CDR1 SGHRS, CDR2 YFSETQ. There are 13 residues in the CDR3. General study points: Researchers report a weaker secondary response that nonetheless peaked faster, day 5 versus 15. Abundant bulk-population clonotypes could contaminate the FACS-sorted repertoires. A large majority of primary-vaccination clones showed up again after the booster (around 96% CD4, 75% to 90% CD8).

This TCR was recovered from a man younger than 35 who received the YFV17D yellow fever vaccine. V usage is TRBV5-1 and J usage is TRBJ2-1; D might be TRBD1 (5 bases). The sample here was PBMCs, taken 15 days after the yellow fever booster vaccination. The chain's CDR3 is CASRLQVTNEQFF. The CDR3 region has the DNA TGCGCCAGCAGACTACAGGTGACGAATGAGCAGTTCTTC.